A single sample gave rise to the 21 T cell receptor beta chains below, sequenced in a study of shared clonotypes between healthy human individuals. Naivety among CD8 cells was defined by CD45RO negativity and positive CCR7 selection, thereby excluding terminally differentiated effector memory CD45RA+ cells. TCRdb's copy holds only in-frame clones and misses some; the assay was immunoSEQ multiplex PCR. Of about 2.2 million clones in the sample, about 93% were seen once. The sample comprised naive CD8+ T cells from PBMCs. All receptors come from a man between 18 and 29 years old in good health. Some clones in this sample may be carry-over from other donors' samples.

This clone was seen once. This chain uses TRBV5-8 with TRBJ2-1; D gene unclear. The V end lost 2 bases, the J end lost 4 bases, and 10 bases lay between the germline ends. The CDR3 contains 14 residues. Germline V gives CDR1 SGHTS, CDR2 YDEGEE. This CDR3 reads CASSFKLRYNEQFF. CDR3 bases: TGTGCCAGCAGCTTTAAGCTCCGATACAATGAGCAGTTCTTC.

This chain links TRBV6-6 with TRBJ1-5; TRBD1 agrees at 9 bases. The V gene end was trimmed by 7 bases and the J gene end by 4 bases; junction bases not matched to a gene: 11. Germline CDR1 and CDR2: MNHNY and SVGAGI (reference sequence). The CDR3 is 16 residues long. The CDR3 here is CASKWGQGRGNQPQHF. For the CDR3, the DNA is TGTGCCAGCAAGTGGGGACAGGGACGTGGTAATCAGCCCCAGCATTTT.

The chain is built from TRBV9 and TRBJ2-7, with 7 bases lining up with TRBD2. Germline V lookup: CDR1 SGDLS, CDR2 YYNGEE. The CDR3 consists of 15 residues. V trimming: 0 bases; J trimming: 4 bases; junction bases outside the gene matches: 7. The CDR3 coding sequence is TGTGCCAGCAGCGTAGGCCGGACTAGGTCGTACGAGCAGTACTTC. Its translation: CASSVGRTRSYEQYF.

Only a few counts were recorded for this clone. The V gene is TRBV2, the J gene TRBJ2-7, with TRBD1 matching over 9 bases. The CDR3 has 15 residues. V shed 6 bases and J 2 bases; nucleotides not matched to a gene: 8. The V gene's germline CDR1 is SNHLY and CDR2 FYNNEI. The CDR3 DNA reads as TGTGCCAGCAGAGAGGGGACAGGGATCGCCTACGAGCAGTACTTC. Amino acids: CASREGTGIAYEQYF.

The gene calls are TRBV9 and TRBJ2-1; D may match TRBD1 or TRBD2 (5 bases each). This CDR3 region has 13 residues. Germline CDR1 and CDR2: SGDLS and YYNGEE. Trimming removed 3 bases from V and 10 bases from J, with 14 bases in between. CDR3: CASSEGLAWEQFF. Written as DNA, the CDR3 is TGTGCCAGCAGCGAGGGGCTAGCTTGGGAGCAGTTCTTC.

The rearrangement uses TRBV2 and TRBJ2-1; no reliable D call. Trimming took 4 bases from V and 0 from J, leaving 13 bases between them. Germline values: CDR1 SNHLY, CDR2 FYNNEI. The CDR3 runs 16 residues. CDR3 protein: CASSGTNSFSYNEQFF. CDR3 nucleotide sequence: TGTGCCAGCAGTGGGACCAACAGTTTCTCCTACAATGAGCAGTTCTTC. Drawing the rest from reference TRBV2 and TRBJ2-1, the complete variable domain is EPEVTQTPSHQVTQMGQEVILRCVPISNHLYFYWYRQILGQKVEFLVSFYNNEISEKSEIFDDQFSVERPDGSNFTLKIRSTKLEDSAMYFCASSGTNSFSYNEQFFGPGTRLTVL.

The rearrangement uses TRBV7-9 and TRBJ1-4; D unresolved. The germline V gene encodes CDR1 SEHNR and CDR2 FQNEAQ (reference sequence). The CDR3 length is 16 residues. V lost 3 bases, J lost 2 bases, and 13 bases lay in between. CDR3 in DNA: TGTGCCAGCAGCTTGCGAACCGTGGTGACTAATGAAAAACTGTTTTTT. Amino acid sequence: CASSLRTVVTNEKLFF.

V usage is TRBV9 and J usage is TRBJ2-1; D may be TRBD2 (6 bases). The CDR3 contains 16 residues. V was cut by 1 base and J by 3 bases, with 14 bases left in between. The V gene's germline CDR1 is SGDLS and CDR2 YYNGEE. The CDR3 sequence is CASSVFPRERYNEQFF. CDR3 bases: TGTGCCAGCAGCGTATTCCCCCGGGAGCGCTACAATGAGCAGTTCTTC.

The chain combines TRBV7-8 with TRBJ1-1, with a weak D call TRBD1 (6 bases). This CDR3 contains 16 residues. V was cut by 7 bases and J by 5 bases, with 23 bases left in between. Germline V gene lookup returns CDR1 SGHVS and CDR2 FQNEAQ. This CDR3 is CASTQGGAGVRTEAFF. The CDR3 DNA follows: TGTGCCAGCACCCAAGGGGGGGCGGGGGTTCGGACTGAAGCTTTCTTT.

The V and J genes are TRBV13 and TRBJ2-7; D possibly corresponds to TRBD1 (5 bases). The V and J ends lost 5 bases and 0 bases respectively, with 14 bases between them. The CDR3 consists of 15 residues. Germline V lookup: CDR1 PRHDT, CDR2 FYEKMQ (reference sequence). The CDR3 loop is CASSPLGRSSYEQYF. The CDR3 DNA reads TGTGCCAGCAGCCCCTTGGGGCGCTCCTCCTACGAGCAGTACTTC.

V and J are TRBV23-1 and TRBJ2-7; D is possibly TRBD1 (5 bases). TRBV23-1 is an ORF for which the function is uncertain. The germline V and J ends were trimmed by 5 bases and 4 bases, with 15 bases remaining between them. The CDR3 loop spans 14 amino acids. CDR3 loop: CASSNPRDWYEQYF. Written as DNA, the CDR3 is TGCGCCAGCAGTAACCCCAGGGATTGGTACGAGCAGTACTTC.

The chain is built from TRBV27 and TRBJ2-7, with 10 positions matching TRBD1. Unmatched junction bases numbered 6, after V lost 5 bases and J lost 2 bases. CDR1 MNHEY and CDR2 SMNVEV come from the germline V gene (reference sequence). The CDR3 runs 15 residues. The CDR3 reads CASSGGQGSPYEQYF. In nucleotides, the CDR3 is TGTGCCAGCAGTGGGGGACAGGGGTCGCCCTACGAGCAGTACTTC.

The CDR3 is CSAETGDSYEQYF. The DNA for the CDR3 is TGCAGCGCCGAAACTGGGGACTCCTACGAGCAGTACTTC. The rearrangement links TRBV29-1 to TRBJ2-7, with no clear D. Looked up from germline, CDR1 is SQVTM and CDR2 is ANQGSEA. CDR3 length equals 13 residues. Trimming cost V 7 bases and J 0 bases, with 13 bases left between them.

The chain recombines TRBV7-9 with TRBJ2-7; unclear D gene. Germline V gives CDR1 SEHNR, CDR2 FQNEAQ (reference sequence). The germline V and J ends were trimmed by 0 bases and 0 bases, with 6 bases remaining between them. CDR3 length equals 14 residues. CDR3 nucleotide sequence: TGTGCCAGCAGCTTAGCATTCGTCTCCTACGAGCAGTACTTC. Amino acid sequence: CASSLAFVSYEQYF.

V is TRBV4-3 and J is TRBJ1-1; 11 positions match TRBD1. Trimming took 3 bases from V and 0 from J; bases not matched to a gene: 9. The germline V gene has CDR1 LGHNA and CDR2 YSLEER. The CDR3 runs to 18 residues. CDR3 nucleotide sequence: TGCGCCAGCAGCCACCTCGGGACAGGGGGGCCTATGAACACTGAAGCTTTCTTT. Amino acid sequence: CASSHLGTGGPMNTEAFF.

The chain joins TRBV4-1 to TRBJ2-1; 8 nucleotides line up with TRBD2. The CDR3 loop spans 18 amino acids. Germline CDR1 MGHRA, CDR2 YSYEKL. The trim removed 0 bases at V and 4 bases at J, leaving 11 bases unmatched. The CDR3 region has the DNA TGCGCCAGCAGCCAAGATTTAAGGTCTAGCGGGTGGTACAATGAGCAGTTCTTC. Amino acid sequence: CASSQDLRSSGWYNEQFF.

The V and J genes are TRBV6-5 and TRBJ1-3; no firm D call. This CDR3 spans 15 amino acids. V dropped 3 bases and J dropped 0 bases, with 9 bases sitting between them. CDR1 and CDR2 from the germline V gene are MNHEY and SVGAGI. CDR3 region: CASSYGFSSGNTIYF. The CDR3 region has the DNA TGTGCCAGCAGTTATGGGTTCTCCTCTGGAAACACCATATATTTT.

The chain combines TRBV13 with TRBJ2-1, with 13 bases aligning to TRBD2. Germline-derived CDR1 and CDR2 are PRHDT and FYEKMQ (reference sequence). V lost 5 bases to trimming and J lost 7 bases; unmatched junction nucleotides: 2. This CDR3 comprises 14 residues. This CDR3 reads CASSMTSGRNEQFF. The CDR3 DNA reads as TGTGCCAGCAGCATGACTAGCGGGAGGAATGAGCAGTTCTTC.

V is TRBV15 and J is TRBJ2-3, with TRBD2 matching 10 bases. Germline V gene data show CDR1 as LNHNV and CDR2 as YYDKDF (reference sequence). There are 16 residues in the CDR3. V lost 4 bases, J lost 5 bases, and 9 bases stayed unmatched. CDR3 in amino acids: CATSIEAGGFRDTQYF. In DNA form, the CDR3 reads TGTGCCACCAGCATCGAAGCGGGAGGGTTTAGAGATACGCAGTATTTT.

The chain joins TRBV14 to TRBJ2-7; D perhaps matches TRBD2 (5 bases). Germline V lookup: CDR1 SGHDN, CDR2 FVKESK. V was shortened by 2 bases and J by 2 bases, with 10 bases between the two germline ends. The CDR3 covers 14 residues. The CDR3 bases are TGTGCCAGCAGCCAATTCAAGCGGACCTACGAGCAGTACTTC. Amino acids: CASSQFKRTYEQYF.

This chain links TRBV2 with TRBJ1-2; no clear D gene. The CDR3 consists of 15 residues. Germline V gives CDR1 SNHLY, CDR2 FYNNEI. The V and J ends lost 3 bases and 0 bases respectively, with 11 bases between them. In nucleotides, the CDR3 is TGTGCCAGCAGTGAGAGGGCAGCAACTAACTATGGCTACACCTTC. The encoded protein is CASSERAATNYGYTF.